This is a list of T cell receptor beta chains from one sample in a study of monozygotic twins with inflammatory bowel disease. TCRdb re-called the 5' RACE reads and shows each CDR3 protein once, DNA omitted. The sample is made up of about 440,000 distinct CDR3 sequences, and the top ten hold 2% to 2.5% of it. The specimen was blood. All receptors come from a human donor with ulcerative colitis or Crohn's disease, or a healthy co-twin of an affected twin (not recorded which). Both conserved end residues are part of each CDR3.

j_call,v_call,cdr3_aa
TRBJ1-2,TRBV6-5,CASSYSPVGGYGYTF
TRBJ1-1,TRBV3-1,CASSQDSGGNTEAFF
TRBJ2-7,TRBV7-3,CASSLNNPYEQYF
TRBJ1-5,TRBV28,CASMASNQPQHF
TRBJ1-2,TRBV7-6,CASSGGDRGFYGYTF
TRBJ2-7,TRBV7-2,CASTPGATSGTREQYF
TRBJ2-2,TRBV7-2,CASSLGGGQGLPGELFF
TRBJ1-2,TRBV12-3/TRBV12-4,CASSFQGYGYTF
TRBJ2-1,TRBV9,CASSDRGVPYNEQFF
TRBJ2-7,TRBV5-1,CASSLEGLAGREQYF
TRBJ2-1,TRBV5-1,CASSLNNEQFF
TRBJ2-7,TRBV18,CASSRAPSPYEQYF
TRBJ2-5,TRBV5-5,CASSTSGVETQYF
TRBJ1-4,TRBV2,CASSATGATNEKLFF
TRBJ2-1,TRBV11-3,CASSQGQFSYNEQFF
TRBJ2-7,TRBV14,CASEIRGRRETYEQYF
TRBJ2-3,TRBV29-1,CSVEVLADTQYF
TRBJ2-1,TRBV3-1,CASSPPSGQYNEQFF
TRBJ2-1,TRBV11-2,CASTTRAGTGAYNEQFF
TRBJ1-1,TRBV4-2,CASSQDQGNTEAFF
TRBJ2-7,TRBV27,CASSLSQDRVRNEQYF
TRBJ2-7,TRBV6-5,CASSYGQTPEQYF
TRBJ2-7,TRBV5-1,CASSSGTPGQQYF
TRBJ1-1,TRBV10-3,CAISERGLIEAFF
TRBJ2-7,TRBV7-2,CASSPGTGRGEQYF
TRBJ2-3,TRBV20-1,CSVTSGAADTQYF
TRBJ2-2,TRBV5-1,CASSDTTVNTGELFF
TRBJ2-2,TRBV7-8,CASSWPRASGFRGTGELFF
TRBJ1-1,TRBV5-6,CATGGTGGTEAFF
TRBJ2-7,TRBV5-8,CASSRAGTSYEQYF
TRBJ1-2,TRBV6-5,CASSYSGQGRFDYYGYTF
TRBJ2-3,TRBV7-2,CASSLEVFDTQYF
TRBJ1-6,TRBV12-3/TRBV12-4,CASSFAGLGSPLHF
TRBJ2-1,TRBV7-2,CASSLEGGIAGRQFF
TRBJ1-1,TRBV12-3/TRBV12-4,CASSLKGYTEAFF
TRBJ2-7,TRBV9,CASSVVGAGEQYF
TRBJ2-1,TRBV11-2,CASSLVGTPSAGGYNEQFF
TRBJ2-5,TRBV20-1,CSARVIQEEYF
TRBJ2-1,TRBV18,CASSPQAGLVYNEQFF
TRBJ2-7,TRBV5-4,CASSWTGGYEQYF
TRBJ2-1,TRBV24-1,CATSDSDKNEQFF
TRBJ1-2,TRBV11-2,CASSLDGGGLSNYGYTF
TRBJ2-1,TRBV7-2,CASSDFYGGGEQFF
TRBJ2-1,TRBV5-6,CASSLVVSVRNEQFF
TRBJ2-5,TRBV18,CASSPAFQETQYF
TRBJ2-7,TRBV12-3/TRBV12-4,CASSGALGEQYF
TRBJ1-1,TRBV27,CASSTIGTEAFF
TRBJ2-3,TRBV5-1,CASSLEGQPITDTQYF
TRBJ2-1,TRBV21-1,CASSKVRASGVYNEQFF
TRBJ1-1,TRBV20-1,CSPTSRYTEAFF
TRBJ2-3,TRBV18,CASSLRDRYTDTQYF
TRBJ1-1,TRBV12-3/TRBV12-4,CASSPRTGPNTEAFF